The clone carrying this TCR beta chain has a count of ten or more. This sample stems from a study of blood T cells in healthy people across ages. V lost 0 bases and J lost 0, with 11 bases in between. Germline CDR1 is LGHNA and CDR2 is YSLEER. There are 16 residues in the CDR3. Then a second PCR, running roughly 7 to 11 cycles, was carried out with a sample-barcoded 5' primer and a J-beta primer mix. TCRdb re-called the 5' RACE reads through MiXCR, storing one row per CDR3 protein. The sample has hundreds of thousands of distinct CDR3 sequences, about 30% seen once. The sequence came from an elderly woman in good health. This sequence joins TRBV4-3 and TRBJ1-1; D gene uncertain. Sample: blood. CDR3 nucleotides: TGCGCCAGCAGCCAAGACACTATTTACCTGAACACTGAAGCTTTCTTT. Protein product: CASSQDTIYLNTEAFF.